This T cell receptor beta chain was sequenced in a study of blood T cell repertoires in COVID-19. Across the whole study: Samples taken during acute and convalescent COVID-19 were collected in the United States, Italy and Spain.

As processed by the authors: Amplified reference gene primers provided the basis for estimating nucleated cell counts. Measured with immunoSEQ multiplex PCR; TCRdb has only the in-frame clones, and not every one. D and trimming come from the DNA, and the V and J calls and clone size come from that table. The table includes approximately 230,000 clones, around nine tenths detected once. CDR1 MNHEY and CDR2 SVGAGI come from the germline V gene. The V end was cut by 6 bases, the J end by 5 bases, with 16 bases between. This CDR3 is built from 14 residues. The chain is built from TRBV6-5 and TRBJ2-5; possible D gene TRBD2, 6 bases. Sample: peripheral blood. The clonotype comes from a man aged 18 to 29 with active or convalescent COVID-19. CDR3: CASRPGTGAETQYF. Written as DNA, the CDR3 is TGTGCCAGCAGGCCAGGGACTGGGGCGGAGACCCAGTACTTC.